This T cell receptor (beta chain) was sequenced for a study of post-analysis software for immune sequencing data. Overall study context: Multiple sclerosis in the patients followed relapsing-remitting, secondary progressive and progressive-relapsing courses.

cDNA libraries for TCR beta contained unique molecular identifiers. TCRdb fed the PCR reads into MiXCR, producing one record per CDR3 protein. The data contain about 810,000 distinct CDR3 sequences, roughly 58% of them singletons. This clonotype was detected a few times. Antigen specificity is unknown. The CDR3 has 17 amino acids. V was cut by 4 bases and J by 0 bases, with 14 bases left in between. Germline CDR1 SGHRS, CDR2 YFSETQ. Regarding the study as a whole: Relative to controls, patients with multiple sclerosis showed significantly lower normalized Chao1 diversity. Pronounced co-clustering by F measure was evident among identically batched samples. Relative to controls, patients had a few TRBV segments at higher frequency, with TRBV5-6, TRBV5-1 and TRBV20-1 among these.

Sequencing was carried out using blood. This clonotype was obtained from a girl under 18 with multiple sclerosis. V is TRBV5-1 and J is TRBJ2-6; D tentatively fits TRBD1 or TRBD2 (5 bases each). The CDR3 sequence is CASSTGRLSSGANVLTF. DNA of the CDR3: TGCGCCAGCAGCACGGGACGCTTAAGCTCTGGGGCCAACGTCCTGACTTTC. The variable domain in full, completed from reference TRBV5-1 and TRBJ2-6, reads KAGVTQTPRYLIKTRGQQVTLSCSPISGHRSVSWYQQTPGQGLQFLFEYFSETQRNKGNFPGRFSGRQFSNSRSEMNVSTLELGDSALYLCASSTGRLSSGANVLTFGAGSRLTVL.